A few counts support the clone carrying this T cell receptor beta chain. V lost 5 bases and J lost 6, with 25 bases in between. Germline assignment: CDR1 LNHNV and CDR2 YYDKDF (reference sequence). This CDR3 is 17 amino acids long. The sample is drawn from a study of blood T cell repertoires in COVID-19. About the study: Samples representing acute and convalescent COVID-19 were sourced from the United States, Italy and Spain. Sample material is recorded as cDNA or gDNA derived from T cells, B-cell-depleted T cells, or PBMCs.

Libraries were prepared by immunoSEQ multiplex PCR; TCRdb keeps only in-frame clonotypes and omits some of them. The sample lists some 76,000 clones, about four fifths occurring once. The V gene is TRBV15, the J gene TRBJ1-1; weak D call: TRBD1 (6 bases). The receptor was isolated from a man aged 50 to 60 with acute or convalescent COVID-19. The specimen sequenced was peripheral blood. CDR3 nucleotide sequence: TGTGCCACCAGCTCCCGGGCCGAGCTGTACAGGGACGCTGAAGCTTTCTTT. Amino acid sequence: CATSSRAELYRDAEAFF.